These 30 T cell receptor beta chains came from one sample sequenced in a study of PD-1 blockade in mismatch repair-deficient tumors. Data came from immunoSEQ multiplex PCR; TCRdb stores just in-frame clones and leaves some out. The repertoire holds tens of thousands of clones, with approximately 82% as singletons. The sequences come from peripheral blood, collected 2 weeks after starting pembrolizumab. The receptors derive from an adult with mismatch repair-deficient cancer.

This chain uses TRBV7-2 with TRBJ1-5, with D maybe TRBD1 (6 bases). The CDR3 is 16 amino acids. The germline gives CDR1 SGHTA, CDR2 FQGNSA. The V end was cut by 5 bases, the J end by 4 bases, with 18 bases between. This CDR3 is CASSPQSGGPNQPQHF. CDR3 in DNA: TGTGCCAGCAGCCCTCAATCGGGGGGCCCAAATCAGCCCCAGCATTTT.

J is TRBJ2-5 and V is TRBV20-1; no clear D gene. CDR1 DFQATT and CDR2 SNEGSKA come from the germline V gene (reference sequence). This CDR3 comprises 11 residues. The germline V and J ends were trimmed by 5 bases and 5 bases, with 9 bases remaining between them. The CDR3: CSASAGETQYF. In nucleotides, the CDR3 is TGCAGTGCTTCCGCCGGGGAGACCCAGTACTTC.

The chain couples TRBV7-2 to TRBJ2-3; no firm D call. This CDR3 is 13 amino acids long. The germline V gene encodes CDR1 SGHTA and CDR2 FQGNSA. V was shortened by 2 bases and J by 8 bases, with 11 bases between the two germline ends. The CDR3 sequence: CASSLSKESTQYF. CDR3 in DNA: TGTGCCAGCAGCTTATCGAAGGAGAGTACGCAGTATTTT.

As to this clone: The identical CDR3 is also encoded by other nucleotide sequences in the sample. J is TRBJ1-1 and V is TRBV7-9; no firm D call. V lost 1 base and J 5 bases, leaving 8 bases between the germline ends. The CDR3 consists of 13 residues. Germline V CDR1 and CDR2: SEHNR, FQNEAQ (reference sequence). CDR3 DNA: TGTGCCAGCAGCTTAGAGCGGGGAACTGAAGCTTTCTTT. It encodes CASSLERGTEAFF.

This CDR3 reads CATSSHAGNTIYF. The DNA of the CDR3 is TGTGCCACCAGCAGCCACGCTGGAAACACCATATATTTT. The chain combines TRBV15 with TRBJ1-3; no firm D call. V dropped 3 bases and J dropped 2 bases, with 5 bases sitting between them. The germline gives CDR1 LNHNV, CDR2 YYDKDF (reference sequence). The CDR3 loop spans 13 amino acids.

The chain is built from TRBV11-2 and TRBJ1-1; TRBD1 is a possible D gene (5 bases). V was pared by 8 bases and J by 3 bases, with 16 bases between. The CDR3 consists of 14 residues. Germline CDR1 and CDR2: SGHAT and FQNNGV. Here the CDR3 DNA reads TGTGCCAGCCAGCGCGGGGGTTTTTACACTGAAGCTTTCTTT. Protein sequence: CASQRGGFYTEAFF.

This clone occurred once. The gene calls are TRBV28 and TRBJ2-5, with 8 bases lining up with TRBD2. This CDR3 region has 15 residues. From germline, CDR1 is MDHEN and CDR2 SYDVKM. After removal of 3 bases from V and 1 base from J, the junction contained 4 bases not matched to a gene. CDR3 bases: TGTGCCAGCAGTTTCTCGGGAGGGACCCAAGAGACCCAGTACTTC. Encoded protein: CASSFSGGTQETQYF.

The chain couples TRBV7-9 to TRBJ1-1; D gene unclear. From germline, CDR1 is SEHNR and CDR2 FQNEAQ (reference sequence). CDR3 length: 15 amino acids. V lost 5 bases, J lost 1 base, and 14 bases lay in between. CDR3 residues: CASSVAVGENTEAFF. CDR3 sequence (DNA): TGTGCCAGCAGCGTCGCAGTTGGAGAGAACACTGAAGCTTTCTTT.

The chain combines TRBV18 with TRBJ2-1; 8 bases agree with TRBD1. CDR1 is KGHSH, CDR2 LQKENI, per germline. Trimming cost V 6 bases and J 0 bases; bases outside gene matches: 7. This CDR3 spans 16 amino acids. Here the CDR3 DNA reads TGTGCCAGCTCGTACGGGACAGGAATCTCCTACAATGAGCAGTTCTTC. Translation gives CASSYGTGISYNEQFF. The full variable domain, its missing parts supplied by reference TRBV18 and TRBJ2-1, is NAGVMQNPRHLVRRRGQEARLRCSPMKGHSHVYWYRQLPEEGLKFMVYLQKENIIDESGMPKERFSAEFPKEGPSILRIQQVVRGDSAAYFCASSYGTGISYNEQFFGPGTRLTVL.

The chain combines TRBV30 with TRBJ2-1, with 8 bases that match TRBD2. V trimming: 3 bases; J trimming: 3 bases; junction bases outside the gene matches: 7. The germline gives CDR1 GTSNPN, CDR2 SVGIG (reference sequence). CDR3 size: 15 residues. In nucleotides, the CDR3 is TGTGCCTGGAGCCCCGCCGGGACTAGCTACAATGAGCAGTTCTTC. Amino acids: CAWSPAGTSYNEQFF.

The gene calls are TRBV7-8 and TRBJ1-5; D may be TRBD1 (6 bases). The CDR3 loop spans 18 amino acids. Per the germline V gene, CDR1 is SGHVS and CDR2 is FQNEAQ. Trimming took off 1 base at V and 2 bases at J, with 18 bases between the two ends. The CDR3 nucleotides are TGTGCCAGCAGCTTAGTACCACGGGTGGGGGCTGGCAATCAGCCCCAGCATTTT. This codes for CASSLVPRVGAGNQPQHF.

J is TRBJ1-2 and V is TRBV27; D is unresolved. Looked up from germline, CDR1 is MNHEY and CDR2 is SMNVEV (reference sequence). The CDR3 is made up of 15 amino acids. The germline V and J ends were trimmed by 2 bases and 5 bases, with 15 bases remaining between them. CDR3 sequence: CASSLNYRPPYGYTF. In nucleotides, the CDR3 is TGTGCCAGCAGTTTAAACTACCGTCCTCCTTATGGCTACACCTTC.

Only a few counts were recorded for this clone. V gene TRBV30 combines with J gene TRBJ2-2; 8 nucleotides match TRBD2. This CDR3 is 13 amino acids long. From germline, CDR1 is GTSNPN and CDR2 SVGIG (reference sequence). J gave up 5 bases and V 4 bases, and 3 bases lay outside the gene matches. CDR3 in DNA: TGTGCCTGGACTGAGCGGGGGACCGGGGAGCTGTTTTTT. This translates into CAWTERGTGELFF.

This chain links TRBV18 with TRBJ1-4; D unresolved. Germline loops: CDR1 KGHSH, CDR2 LQKENI. The CDR3 runs to 13 residues. With 2 bases removed from V and 8 bases from J, the gap between germline ends came to 9 bases. CDR3: CASSPGGEEKLFF. The CDR3 DNA reads TGTGCCAGCTCACCAGGTGGGGAAGAAAAACTGTTTTTT.

The rearrangement links TRBV29-1 to TRBJ2-7; possibly TRBD2 for D (5 bases). The CDR3 covers 13 residues. Trimming took 6 bases from V and 1 from J, leaving 13 bases between them. Germline CDR1 reads SQVTM; CDR2 reads ANQGSEA. The CDR3 nucleotides are TGCAGCGTCCCCGGGATCGGGTCCTACGAGCAGTACTTC. Translating it yields CSVPGIGSYEQYF.

V usage is TRBV28 and J usage is TRBJ1-1, with D maybe TRBD1 (6 bases). V lost 5 bases and J lost 3, with 13 bases in between. Germline CDR1 MDHEN, CDR2 SYDVKM. The CDR3 contains 14 residues. The chain's CDR3 is CASSIGQTYTEAFF. In DNA, the CDR3 is TGTGCCAGCAGTATCGGACAGACCTACACTGAAGCTTTCTTT.

The chain combines TRBV6-6 with TRBJ1-5, with unresolved D. V gave up 8 bases and J gave up 6 bases, with 14 bases separating them. This CDR3 has 13 residues. Germline V lookup: CDR1 MNHNY, CDR2 SVGAGI (reference sequence). CDR3 in amino acids: CASATVESQPQHF. In DNA, the CDR3 is TGTGCCAGCGCAACGGTCGAGAGTCAGCCCCAGCATTTT.

This chain uses TRBV6-1 with TRBJ1-1; perhaps TRBD1 as D (5 bases). Germline CDR1 is MNHNS and CDR2 is SASEGT. V lost 2 bases and J lost 1, with 20 bases in between. CDR3 length: 18 residues. CDR3 in amino acids: CASSEKGTGWGSNTEAFF. CDR3 DNA: TGTGCCAGCAGTGAAAAAGGGACCGGCTGGGGCTCGAACACTGAAGCTTTCTTT.

The chain recombines TRBV19 with TRBJ2-6; the D gene could be TRBD1 or TRBD2 (5 bases each). The V end lost 7 bases, the J end lost 0 bases, and 7 bases lay between the germline ends. The CDR3 extends over 14 amino acids. Germline CDR1 LNHDA, CDR2 SQIVND (reference sequence). CDR3 region: CASKGSSGANVLTF. CDR3 bases: TGTGCCAGTAAGGGGAGCTCTGGGGCCAACGTCCTGACTTTC.

The chain has TRBV30 and TRBJ2-1, with 9 bases identical to TRBD2. Trimming at V came to 2 bases and at J to 16 bases, leaving 6 bases not matched to a gene. In germline, CDR1 is GTSNPN, CDR2 SVGIG (reference sequence). CDR3 length: 11 amino acids. CDR3 sequence: CAWSKAGGTFF. The CDR3 nucleotides are TGTGCCTGGAGTAAGGCGGGAGGGACCTTCTTC.

This clone was recorded once. This sequence joins TRBV25-1 and TRBJ2-7; tentatively, D is TRBD2 (7 bases). The V end lost 8 bases, the J end lost 6 bases, and 20 bases lay between the germline ends. Per the germline V gene, CDR1 is MGHDK and CDR2 is SYGVNS. The CDR3 length is 14 residues. For the CDR3, the DNA is TGTGCCAGCCGAGGGGGAGGGGTCATGTTCGAGCAGTACTTC. It codes for CASRGGGVMFEQYF.

The DNA for the CDR3 is TGTGCCAGCAGCTTATCGGGACTTGCCTACGAGCAGTACTTC. It yields the protein CASSLSGLAYEQYF. V is TRBV11-2 and J is TRBJ2-7, with a weak D call TRBD2 (6 bases). CDR3 length: 14 residues. Trimming removed 2 bases at V and 2 bases at J, with 10 bases between. In germline, CDR1 is SGHAT, CDR2 FQNNGV.

V usage is TRBV9 and J usage is TRBJ1-3; a possible D gene is TRBD1 (6 bases). Germline values: CDR1 SGDLS, CDR2 YYNGEE. The CDR3 runs to 15 residues. V was cut by 1 base and J by 4 bases, with 12 bases left in between. The CDR3 here is CASSVTSGEGNTIYF. For the CDR3, the DNA is TGTGCCAGCAGCGTAACTTCAGGGGAAGGAAACACCATATATTTT.

This clone was found a few times. The V call is TRBV21-1, the J call TRBJ2-7; the table's D gene call, TRBD1, was not cross checked with the DNA. TRBV21-1 is annotated as a pseudogene. There are 13 residues in the CDR3. This CDR3 reads CANWNGDTYEQYF. The DNA of the CDR3 is TGTGCCAATTGGAATGGGGACACCTACGAGCAGTACTTC.

The chain couples TRBV4-2 to TRBJ2-7; 10 bases map to TRBD2. The CDR3 consists of 17 residues. The trim removed 2 bases at V and 3 bases at J, leaving 10 bases unmatched. Germline assignment: CDR1 LGHNA and CDR2 YNFKEQ. The CDR3 loop reads CASSQLLSGRDIYEQYF. The CDR3 DNA reads TGTGCCAGCAGCCAATTACTAAGCGGGAGGGACATCTACGAGCAGTACTTC.

The chain employs TRBV27 and TRBJ1-1, with D tentatively TRBD1 (5 bases). The CDR3 spans 15 residues. The germline V gene encodes CDR1 MNHEY and CDR2 SMNVEV (reference sequence). Between the trimmed V and J ends, which lost 10 bases and 1 base, there was a span of 19 bases. The CDR3 DNA reads as TGTGCCACCAAGGGAGCAGGGAGAGGGAACACTGAAGCTTTCTTT. Residues: CATKGAGRGNTEAFF.

The chain has TRBV6-5 and TRBJ2-1; D possibly matches TRBD1 or TRBD2 (5 bases each). Trimming left V 4 bases short and J 0 bases short, with 13 bases between. CDR1 is MNHEY, CDR2 SVGAGI, per germline. The CDR3 has 16 amino acids. Written as DNA, the CDR3 is TGTGCCAGCAGTTGGAGGACAAGAGACTCCTACAATGAGCAGTTCTTC. As protein: CASSWRTRDSYNEQFF.

The V gene is TRBV5-5, the J gene TRBJ1-2; no clear D gene. Germline assignment: CDR1 SGHKS and CDR2 YYEKEE (reference sequence). CDR3 length: 11 residues. V lost 2 bases and J 6 bases, leaving 5 bases between the germline ends. The CDR3 loop is CASSFRDGYTF. Written as DNA, the CDR3 is TGTGCCAGCAGCTTTAGGGATGGCTACACCTTC.

A remark on this clone: Just one base apart from a much larger clone, this may be a read error. This is likely a read error, given that the CDR3 carries no conserved phenylalanine or tryptophan at its end. The chain couples TRBV7-1 to TRBJ1-2, with D possibly TRBD1 on 5 matching bases. TRBV7-1 is classed as an ORF, of uncertain function. With 4 bases removed from V and 5 bases from J, the gap between germline ends came to 14 bases. CDR3 length: 14 amino acids. In DNA form, the CDR3 reads TGTGCCAGCAGCTTCCTCGTTGGGACTTATGGCTACACCCTC. This codes for CASSFLVGTYGYTL.

The chain has TRBV9 and TRBJ1-1; D is undetermined. This CDR3 has 13 amino acids. Germline V gene sequence: CDR1 SGDLS, CDR2 YYNGEE. The V end was cut by 6 bases, the J end by 0 bases, with 9 bases between. CDR3 DNA: TGTGCCAGCACGGAAGACTTGAACACTGAAGCTTTCTTT. As protein: CASTEDLNTEAFF.